Listed below are T cell receptor beta chains from one sample, sequenced in a study of shared T cell receptors in the human thymus. Clones were sequenced by immunoSEQ multiplex PCR, and TCRdb holds only the in-frame ones, with some missing. This sample carries 500,000 to 550,000 clones, approximately 78% of them seen once, and the ten largest clones take less than 0.015%. This sample also belongs to another study, concerning human thymus T cells.

The sequenced sample consisted of thymocytes. The receptors come from a boy younger than two with a congenital heart defect. Both conserved end residues are part of each CDR3. The D gene is left open where the match is weak. Clone size appears in some rows only: once, few, many, or a class for an expanded clone.

j_gene	abundance	d_gene	v_gene	CDR3nt	CDR3aa
TRBJ1-2	once	.	TRBV18	TGTGCCAGCTCACCAGGGCCTGAGGGCGGCTACACCTTC	CASSPGPEGGYTF
TRBJ2-7	.	.	TRBV28	TGTGCCAGCAGTTTGCGGAGGAAACCGAACTACGAGCAGTACTTC	CASSLRRKPNYEQYF
TRBJ2-7	.	.	TRBV6-5	TGTGCCAGCAGGGAAGCCTCTAGTTCCGAGCAGTACTTC	CASREASSSEQYF
TRBJ2-1	.	.	TRBV7-9	TGTGCCAGCAGCCACCTCGGGTCCGCATACAATGAGCAGTTCTTC	CASSHLGSAYNEQFF
TRBJ2-7	.	.	TRBV27	TGTGCCAGCCGCGGCGGGACGGAGACCTACGAGCAGTACTTC	CASRGGTETYEQYF
TRBJ2-7	.	.	TRBV15	TGTGCCACCAGCAAGGGACTCCACTACGAGCAGTACTTC	CATSKGLHYEQYF
TRBJ2-3	.	TRBD2	TRBV7-9	TGTGCCAGCAGCGGTCGACTAGCGGGAGACTCAGATACGCAGTATTTT	CASSGRLAGDSDTQYF
TRBJ1-1	.	.	TRBV6-1	TGTGCCAGCAGTGAAGCGCTGGAGGAAACGAACACTGAAGCTTTCTTT	CASSEALEETNTEAFF
TRBJ2-5	.	.	TRBV27	TGTGCCATCGCGGACGGTCGGGGGGAGACCCAGTACTTC	CAIADGRGETQYF
TRBJ2-2	few	.	TRBV19	TGTGCCAGTAGTAGCGGGTGCAACACCGGGGAGCTGTTTTTT	CASSSGCNTGELFF
TRBJ2-3	once	TRBD2	TRBV2	TGTGCCAGCAGTACCACTAGCGGGAGTTCAAATACGCAGTATTTT	CASSTTSGSSNTQYF
TRBJ2-7	.	TRBD2	TRBV11-2	TGTGCCAGCAGCTTCCCGGGACTAGCGGGAGCCCCTCCCTCCTACGAGCAGTACTTC	CASSFPGLAGAPPSYEQYF
TRBJ2-5	.	.	TRBV6-1	TGTGCCAGCAAAGGAGGTCAAGAGACCCAGTACTTC	CASKGGQETQYF
TRBJ2-1	once	TRBD2	TRBV15	TGTGCCACCAGCAGGGGACTAGCGGGGGATGAGCAGTTCTTC	CATSRGLAGDEQFF
TRBJ2-7	.	TRBD1	TRBV7-9	TGTGCCAGCAGCTTAATACGACAGGGGGCCTACGAGCAGTACTTC	CASSLIRQGAYEQYF
TRBJ2-6	few	TRBD1	TRBV14	TGTGCCAGCAGCCGCAAGGACAGGAGTAGCTCTGGGGCCAACGTCCTGACTTTC	CASSRKDRSSSGANVLTF
TRBJ2-7	.	.	TRBV5-1	TGCGCCAGCAGCTTGGGTCCGCCTCGGGGCTACGAGCAGTACTTC	CASSLGPPRGYEQYF
TRBJ2-7	.	TRBD1	TRBV19	TGTGCCAGTAGTCCCAGACAGGGGAACTACGAGCAGTACTTC	CASSPRQGNYEQYF
TRBJ2-1	.	.	TRBV14	TGTGCCAGCAGCCAAGATCCGGGCGGGTATCACAATGAGCAGTTCTTC	CASSQDPGGYHNEQFF
TRBJ1-1	.	TRBD1	TRBV19	TGTGCCAGTAGCACTCGGAACGGACAGGGTGAGTCGAACACTGAAGCTTTCTTT	CASSTRNGQGESNTEAFF
TRBJ1-1	few	TRBD1	TRBV11-3	TGTGCCAGCAGCTTGGGACAGGGGTTTAACACTGAAGCTTTCTTT	CASSLGQGFNTEAFF
TRBJ2-7	.	TRBD2	TRBV15	TGTGCCACCAGCACCGTTCTAGCGGGAGCGGGGGTACTGTTTCCAATCCCCTACGAGCAGTACTTC	CATSTVLAGAGVLFPIPYEQYF
TRBJ2-7	.	.	TRBV5-5	TGTGCCAGCAGCTTGGGAGGGGGGGCCTCCTCCTACGAGCAGTACTTC	CASSLGGGASSYEQYF
TRBJ2-1	.	.	TRBV2	TGTGCCAGCAGTGAAGAGGGGGCCGGCGGGAAAGTCTACAATGAGCAGTTCTTC	CASSEEGAGGKVYNEQFF
TRBJ2-1	.	.	TRBV4-2	TGTGCCAGCAGTCGGCAACGGAGGGACAATGAGCAGTTCTTC	CASSRQRRDNEQFF
TRBJ2-1	.	.	TRBV4-3	TGCGCCAGCAGCCAAGAGGAGGACGACCACAATGAGCAGTTCTTC	CASSQEEDDHNEQFF
TRBJ2-1	.	TRBD1	TRBV6-5	TGTGCCAGCAGTTACTCGCGGACAGGGATCGGCAATGAGCAGTTCTTC	CASSYSRTGIGNEQFF
TRBJ1-1	.	TRBD1	TRBV7-3	TGTGCCAGCAGCTTAACCCACTCAGGACAGGGGACCAATGAAGCTTTCTTT	CASSLTHSGQGTNEAFF
TRBJ1-2	.	TRBD1	TRBV4-3	TGCGCCAGCAGCCAAGCCTGGAGGGGGCGAAGCTATGGCTACACCTTC	CASSQAWRGRSYGYTF
TRBJ1-3	.	TRBD1	TRBV5-6	TGTGCCAGCAGCCCGGGACAGGGGAGCTCTGGAAACACCATATATTTT	CASSPGQGSSGNTIYF
TRBJ2-2	.	.	TRBV27	TGTGCCAGCAGTCCCGGACTGGGGGGGAACACCGGGGAGCTGTTTTTT	CASSPGLGGNTGELFF
TRBJ2-5	.	TRBD2	TRBV2	TGTGCCAGCAGTGAAGCCGCCGGCGGGAGGGGGGAGACCCAGTACTTC	CASSEAAGGRGETQYF
TRBJ2-1	.	TRBD2	TRBV4-1	TGCGCCAGCAGCCAAGATGGCGGGAGGGCCTACAATGAGCAGTTCTTC	CASSQDGGRAYNEQFF
TRBJ2-1	once	.	TRBV5-1	TGCGCCACGTTAGAGGGACTGGAAGTTAACGATGAGCAGTTCTTC	CATLEGLEVNDEQFF
TRBJ2-5	.	TRBD2	TRBV27	TGTGCCAGCAGTTTGACTAGCGGTCGAGAGACCCAGTACTTC	CASSLTSGRETQYF
TRBJ2-7	.	TRBD2	TRBV27	TGTGCCAGCAGCGGTGGACTAGCGGGGACCTACGAGCAGTACTTC	CASSGGLAGTYEQYF
TRBJ2-5	.	TRBD2	TRBV5-1	TGCGCCAGCAGCACCCGAATCGGGACTAGCGGGTCTCAAGAGACCCAGTACTTC	CASSTRIGTSGSQETQYF
TRBJ2-1	.	TRBD2	TRBV5-1	TGCGCCAGCAGCTTGGACGGACTAGCGGACCTCTACAATGAGCAGTTCTTC	CASSLDGLADLYNEQFF
TRBJ1-2	.	TRBD1	TRBV30	TGTGCCTGGACCCCCGACAGGGAATATGGCTACACCTTC	CAWTPDREYGYTF
TRBJ2-7	.	TRBD1	TRBV6-5	TGTGCCAGCAGTTACGGACAGGGCTTGGACGAGCAGTACTTC	CASSYGQGLDEQYF
TRBJ2-7	.	.	TRBV7-2	TGTGCCAGCAGCTTAGCGGGCAGGGTTCACGAGCAGTACTTC	CASSLAGRVHEQYF
TRBJ2-7	.	TRBD2	TRBV19	TGTGCCAGTAGTATTCAGGAGGGAGGGCCCTACGAGCAGTACTTC	CASSIQEGGPYEQYF
TRBJ2-1	.	.	TRBV10-3	TGTGCCATCAGTGAGTCGCAGGACGGGGGGCTTTACAATGAGCAGTTCTTC	CAISESQDGGLYNEQFF
TRBJ2-7	.	TRBD1	TRBV4-2	TGTGCCACCTCATCACGGCGGACAGGGACCTCCTACGAGCAGTACTTC	CATSSRRTGTSYEQYF
TRBJ2-1	few	.	TRBV5-4	TGTGCCAGCAGCTTGGGCGGTGTCCCCTACAATGAGCAGTTCTTC	CASSLGGVPYNEQFF